The sequence of this T cell receptor beta chain was determined in a study of cytomegalovirus exposure and HLA in healthy donors. Study-wide results and caveats: One later analysis, an examination of the approximately 120 validation repertoires, found that first-cohort TCR clusters tended to co-occur in them. Some public TCRs appeared in many individuals, while most sequences were rare.

The table came from immunoSEQ multiplex PCR; TCRdb's copy has only in-frame clones and leaves some out. Here the sample spans about 270,000 clones, 80% to 90% being singletons. Germline-derived CDR1 and CDR2 are SGHAT and FQNNGV. Trimming at V came to 4 bases and at J to 6 bases, leaving 2 bases not matched to a gene. This CDR3 spans 15 amino acids. Notes on this clone: Its matching antigen is unknown.

Specimen: PBMCs. This rearrangement joins TRBV11-2 to TRBJ2-3; TRBD2 agrees at 15 bases. The TCR comes from a woman aged 18-35 years in good health and CMV-seronegative. The CDR3 coding sequence is TGTGCCAGCAGCTGGACTAGCGGGGGGGCTGATACGCAGTATTTT. The encoded protein is CASSWTSGGADTQYF.